This T cell receptor beta chain was documented in a study of CD8+CD57+ T cells in acquired aplastic anemia. Study overall: Each DNA sample taken from sorted CD4+ and CD8+ cells came to 3.2 ug on average. Mean read depth for CD4+ cells from healthy donors was around 9.9 million.

Study observations and caveats: Researchers report that twenty-nine CD8+ CDR3 sequences appeared in both patients and controls.

This CDR3 spans 15 amino acids. Germline V lookup: CDR1 LNHDA, CDR2 SQIVND (reference sequence). V gave up 3 bases and J gave up 0 bases, with 11 bases separating them. Profiles of TCR beta VDJ and CDR3 were generated from a genomic DNA template. A single record per CDR3 protein comes from TCRdb applying MiXCR to the reads. The sample has roughly 58,000 distinct CDR3 sequences; roughly 58% are singletons. With regard to this clonotype: Its specificity is unknown.

Material: sorted CD4+, CD8+, or CD8+CD57+ T cells (not recorded which) from PBMCs. The chain uses TRBV19 and TRBJ1-1; unclear D gene. The clonotype originates from a human donor in good health, serving as a control. The CDR3 region has the DNA TGTGCCAGTAGTATTTCAGCGGGAGTGAACACTGAAGCTTTCTTT. It yields the protein CASSISAGVNTEAFF.